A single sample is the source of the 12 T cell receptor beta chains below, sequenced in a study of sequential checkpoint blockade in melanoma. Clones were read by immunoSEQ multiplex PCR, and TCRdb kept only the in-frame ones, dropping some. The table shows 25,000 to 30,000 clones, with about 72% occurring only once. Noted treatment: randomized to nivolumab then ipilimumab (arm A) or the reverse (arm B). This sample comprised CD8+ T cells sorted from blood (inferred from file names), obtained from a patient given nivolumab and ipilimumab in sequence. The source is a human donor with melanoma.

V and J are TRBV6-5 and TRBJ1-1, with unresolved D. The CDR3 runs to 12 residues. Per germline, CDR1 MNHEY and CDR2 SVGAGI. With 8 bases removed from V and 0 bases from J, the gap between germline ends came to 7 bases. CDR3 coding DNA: TGTGCCAGCGTGGGAGTGAACACTGAAGCTTTCTTT. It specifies CASVGVNTEAFF.

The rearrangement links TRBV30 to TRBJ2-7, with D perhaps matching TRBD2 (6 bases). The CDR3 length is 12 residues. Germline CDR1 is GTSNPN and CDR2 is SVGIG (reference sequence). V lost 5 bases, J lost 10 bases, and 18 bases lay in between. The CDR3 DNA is TGTGCCTGGGCATCAACCGGGACTCTTCAGTACTTC. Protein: CAWASTGTLQYF.

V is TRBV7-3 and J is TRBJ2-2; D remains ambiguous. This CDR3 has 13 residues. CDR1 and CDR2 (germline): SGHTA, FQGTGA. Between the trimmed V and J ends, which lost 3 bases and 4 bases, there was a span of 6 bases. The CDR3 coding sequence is TGTGCCAGCAGCTTCTTAGCCACCGGGGAGCTGTTTTTT. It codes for CASSFLATGELFF.

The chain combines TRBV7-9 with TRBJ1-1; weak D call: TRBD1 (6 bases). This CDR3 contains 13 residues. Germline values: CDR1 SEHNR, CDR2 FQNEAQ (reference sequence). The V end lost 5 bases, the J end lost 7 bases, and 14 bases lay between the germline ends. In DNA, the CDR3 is TGTGCCAGCAGCCCCGGACAGTCTATTGAAGCTTTCTTT. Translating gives CASSPGQSIEAFF.

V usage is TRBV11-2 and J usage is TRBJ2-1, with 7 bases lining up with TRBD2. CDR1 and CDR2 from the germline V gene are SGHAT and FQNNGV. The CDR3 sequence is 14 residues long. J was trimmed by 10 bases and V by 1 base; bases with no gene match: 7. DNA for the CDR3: TGTGCCAGCAGCTTAGGCCTAGCGGTTTTCGAGCAGTTCTTC. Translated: CASSLGLAVFEQFF. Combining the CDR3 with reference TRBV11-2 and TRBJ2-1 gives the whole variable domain EAGVAQSPRYKIIEKRQSVAFWCNPISGHATLYWYQQILGQGPKLLIQFQNNGVVDDSQLPKDRFSAERLKGVDSTLKIQPAKLEDSAVYLCASSLGLAVFEQFFGPGTRLTVL.

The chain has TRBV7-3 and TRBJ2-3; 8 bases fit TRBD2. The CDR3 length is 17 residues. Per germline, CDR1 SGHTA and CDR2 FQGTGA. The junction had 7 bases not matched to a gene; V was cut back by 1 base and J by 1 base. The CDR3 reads CASSLNVGGAGTDTQYF. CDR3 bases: TGTGCCAGCAGCTTAAATGTCGGGGGGGCTGGCACAGATACGCAGTATTTT.

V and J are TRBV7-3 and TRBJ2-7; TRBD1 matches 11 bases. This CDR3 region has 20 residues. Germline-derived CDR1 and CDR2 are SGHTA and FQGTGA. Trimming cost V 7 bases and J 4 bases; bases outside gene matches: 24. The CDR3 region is CASTKRRDRGYPAVIYEQYF. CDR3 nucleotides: TGTGCCAGCACCAAAAGGAGGGACAGGGGGTACCCTGCGGTGATATACGAGCAGTACTTC.

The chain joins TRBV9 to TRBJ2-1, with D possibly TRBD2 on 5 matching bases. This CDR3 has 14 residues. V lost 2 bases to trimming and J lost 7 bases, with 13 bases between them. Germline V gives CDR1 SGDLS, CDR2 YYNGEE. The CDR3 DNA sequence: TGTGCCAGCAGCGTCGGGCCTAGCTCGAATGAGCAGTTCTTC. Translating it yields CASSVGPSSNEQFF.

CDR3 sequence: CASSVTSGGYNEQFF. CDR3 nucleotide sequence: TGTGCCAGCAGTGTTACTAGCGGGGGGTACAATGAGCAGTTCTTC. The chain uses TRBV2 and TRBJ2-1, with 12 bases lining up with TRBD2. V trimming: 4 bases; J trimming: 4 bases; junction bases outside the gene matches: 2. Germline CDR1 SNHLY, CDR2 FYNNEI. The CDR3 runs 15 residues.

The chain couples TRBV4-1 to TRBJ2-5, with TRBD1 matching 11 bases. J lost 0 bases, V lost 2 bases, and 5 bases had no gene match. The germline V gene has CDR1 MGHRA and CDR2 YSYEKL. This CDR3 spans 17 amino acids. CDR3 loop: CASSQTGTGGDQETQYF. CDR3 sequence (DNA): TGCGCCAGCAGCCAAACGGGGACAGGGGGTGACCAAGAGACCCAGTACTTC.

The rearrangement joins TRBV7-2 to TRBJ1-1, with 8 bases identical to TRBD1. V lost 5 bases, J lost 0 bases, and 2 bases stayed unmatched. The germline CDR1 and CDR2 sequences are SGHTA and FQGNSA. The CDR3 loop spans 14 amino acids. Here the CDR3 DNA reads TGTGCCAGCAGCCCGACAGGGGTGAACACTGAAGCTTTCTTT. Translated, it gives CASSPTGVNTEAFF. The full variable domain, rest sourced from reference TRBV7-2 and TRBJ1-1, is GAGVSQSPSNKVTEKGKDVELRCDPISGHTALYWYRQSLGQGLEFLIYFQGNSAPDKSGLPSDRFSAERTGGSVSTLTIQRTQQEDSAVYLCASSPTGVNTEAFFGQGTRLTVV.

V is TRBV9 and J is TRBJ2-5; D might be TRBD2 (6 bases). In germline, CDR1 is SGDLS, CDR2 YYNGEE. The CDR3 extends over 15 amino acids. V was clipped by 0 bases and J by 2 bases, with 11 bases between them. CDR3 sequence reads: CASSVGGEPQETQYF. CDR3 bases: TGTGCCAGCAGCGTAGGGGGGGAGCCTCAAGAGACCCAGTACTTC. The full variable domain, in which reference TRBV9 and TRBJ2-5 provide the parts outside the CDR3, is DSGVTQTPKHLITATGQRVTLRCSPRSGDLSVYWYQQSLDQGLQFLIQYYNGEERAKGNILERFSAQQFPDLHSELNLSSLELGDSALYFCASSVGGEPQETQYFGPGTRLLVL.